One and the same sample provided the 29 T cell receptor beta chains below, sequenced in a study of long-term antiretroviral therapy in people with HIV. The immunoSEQ assay was v3.0, run at survey level. Assay: immunoSEQ multiplex PCR; the TCRdb copy retains only in-frame clones and omits some. The data contain 7,200 or so clones, around 70% of them singletons. This material consisted of unsorted PBMCs, taken 0.9 years before starting antiretroviral therapy. The receptor set was obtained from a middle-aged man with HIV.

The chain is built from TRBV6-4 and TRBJ1-1, with TRBD1 matching over 7 bases. The CDR3 is made up of 11 amino acids. CDR1 and CDR2 (germline): MRHNA, SNTAGT. J gave up 11 bases and V 6 bases, and 6 bases lay outside the gene matches. The CDR3 DNA is TGTGCCAGCAGCCAGGGGGGTGAGGCTTTCTTT. Its protein product is CASSQGGEAFF.

This clone was picked up a small number of times. The J gene is TRBJ1-3, the V gene TRBV5-4; tentatively, D is TRBD1 (6 bases). The CDR3 is 15 residues long. V gave up 4 bases and J gave up 0 bases, with 11 bases separating them. CDR1 and CDR2 from the germline V gene are SGHNT and YYREEE (reference sequence). CDR3 nucleotides: TGTGCCAGCAGCCTTGACAGGAGCTCTGGAAACACCATATATTTT. Its protein product is CASSLDRSSGNTIYF.

The sample holds a few counts of this clone. This chain links TRBV10-3 with TRBJ1-6; D is perhaps TRBD1 (5 bases). In germline, CDR1 is ENHRY, CDR2 SYGVKD. With 3 bases removed from V and 9 bases from J, the gap between germline ends came to 12 bases. The CDR3 totals 14 residues. CDR3 in amino acids: CAISDGGFGSPLHF. CDR3 coding DNA: TGTGCCATCAGTGATGGGGGGTTTGGTTCACCCCTCCACTTT.

The gene calls are TRBV7-2 and TRBJ2-7, with D possibly TRBD1 on 6 matching bases. V lost 1 base and J lost 1, with 17 bases in between. There are 17 residues in the CDR3. In germline, CDR1 is SGHTA, CDR2 FQGNSA. CDR3 protein: CASSLVRQPQGSYEQYF. The DNA for the CDR3 is TGTGCCAGCAGCTTAGTGAGGCAGCCACAGGGTTCCTACGAGCAGTACTTC.

The V gene is TRBV27, the J gene TRBJ1-2; 7 nucleotides match TRBD1. The CDR3 has 14 residues. The germline CDR1 and CDR2 sequences are MNHEY and SMNVEV (reference sequence). V dropped 0 bases and J dropped 6; count of bases not matched to a gene: 4. CDR3 region: CASSLSAGGHGYTF. Here the CDR3 DNA reads TGTGCCAGCAGTTTATCCGCAGGGGGGCATGGCTACACCTTC.

This chain uses TRBV7-9 with TRBJ1-2; possibly TRBD1 for D (6 bases). CDR3 size: 19 residues. Looked up from germline, CDR1 is SEHNR and CDR2 is FQNEAQ (reference sequence). Between the trimmed V and J ends, which lost 0 bases and 10 bases, there was a span of 30 bases. The CDR3 DNA reads as TGTGCCAGCAGCTTAGCGATCCTAGGAGGCCCGGGACAAAAGACGTACTACACCTTC. It specifies CASSLAILGGPGQKTYYTF.

The chain has TRBV5-4 and TRBJ1-1; D is ambiguous. CDR3 length: 15 amino acids. In germline, CDR1 is SGHNT, CDR2 YYREEE (reference sequence). Trimming shortened V by 3 bases and J by 1 base, and 13 bases separated the two germline ends. This CDR3 reads CASSSTIDQNTEAFF. CDR3 sequence (DNA): TGTGCCAGCAGCTCCACTATAGACCAGAACACTGAAGCTTTCTTT.

The chain has TRBV30 and TRBJ1-6, with 8 bases aligning to TRBD1. This CDR3 is built from 11 residues. Trimming removed 7 bases from V and 12 bases from J; junction bases left unmatched: 5. Germline V gives CDR1 GTSNPN, CDR2 SVGIG (reference sequence). CDR3 sequence reads: CAFKDREPLHF. The CDR3 coding sequence is TGTGCCTTTAAGGACAGGGAACCCCTCCACTTT.

By frequency in the sample, this clone is medium-sized. V is TRBV11-2 and J is TRBJ2-7, with no clear D. Between the trimmed V and J ends, which lost 2 bases and 0 bases, there was a span of 5 bases. This CDR3 is built from 13 residues. CDR1 is SGHAT, CDR2 FQNNGV, per germline. CDR3 nucleotides: TGTGCCAGCAGCTTACAGAGCTCCTACGAGCAGTACTTC. Translating it yields CASSLQSSYEQYF.

In DNA form, the CDR3 reads TGTGCCAGCAGCTTAGCGCCGACAGGGAGCGAAGCTTTCTTT. Translation: CASSLAPTGSEAFF. V is TRBV7-9 and J is TRBJ1-1; 7 positions match TRBD1. V shed 0 bases and J 8 bases; nucleotides not matched to a gene: 6. The germline V gene encodes CDR1 SEHNR and CDR2 FQNEAQ (reference sequence). This CDR3 is built from 14 residues.

This clone was found a few times. The V and J genes are TRBV4-2 and TRBJ1-2, with 7 positions matching TRBD1. J was trimmed by 6 bases and V by 1 base; bases with no gene match: 5. In germline, CDR1 is LGHNA, CDR2 YNFKEQ. The length of the CDR3 is 14 residues. The chain's CDR3 is CASSQVGGGNGYTF. For the CDR3, the DNA is TGTGCCAGCAGCCAAGTCGGAGGGGGCAATGGCTACACCTTC.

The chain is built from TRBV7-2 and TRBJ2-3; 11 nucleotides align to TRBD2. Germline trimming cut 6 bases from V and 4 bases from J; bases unmatched to any gene: 15. CDR1 SGHTA and CDR2 FQGNSA come from the germline V gene. There are 18 residues in the CDR3. In nucleotides, the CDR3 is TGTGCCAGCAGTCCTAACCCCCCTAGCGGGGGGATAGCAGATACGCAGTATTTT. Residues: CASSPNPPSGGIADTQYF.

This chain's CDR3 is CASSLSLAGNTIYF. Written as DNA, the CDR3 is TGTGCCAGCAGTTTGAGCCTGGCTGGAAACACCATATATTTT. The chain has TRBV28 and TRBJ1-3; D is uncertain. Germline lookup yields CDR1 MDHEN and CDR2 SYDVKM. Between the trimmed V and J ends, which lost 3 bases and 2 bases, there was a span of 8 bases. The CDR3 sequence is 14 residues long.

This clone is labeled medium-sized (0.01 to 0.1%). The V gene is TRBV4-3, the J gene TRBJ2-7; perhaps TRBD2 as D (6 bases). Germline V gene lookup returns CDR1 LGHNA and CDR2 YSLEER. V was cut by 4 bases and J by 0 bases, with 10 bases left in between. The CDR3 consists of 14 residues. As DNA, the CDR3 is TGCGCCAGCAGCCCGGACGGGAGCTCCTACGAGCAGTACTTC. It is translated as CASSPDGSSYEQYF.

This chain connects TRBV9 to TRBJ2-3, with 7 nucleotides matching TRBD2. Per germline, CDR1 SGDLS and CDR2 YYNGEE. Germline trimming cut 4 bases from V and 5 bases from J; bases unmatched to any gene: 10. The CDR3 length is 15 residues. The CDR3 sequence: CASSPRTRPLDTQYF. DNA for the CDR3: TGTGCCAGCAGCCCGAGGACTAGGCCCCTAGATACGCAGTATTTT.

The chain joins TRBV28 to TRBJ1-1; D not certain. CDR3 length equals 13 residues. Germline loops: CDR1 MDHEN, CDR2 SYDVKM. V gave up 5 bases and J gave up 1 base, with 8 bases separating them. The CDR3 is CASSPVANTEAFF. The CDR3 DNA reads TGTGCCAGCAGTCCCGTGGCGAACACTGAAGCTTTCTTT.

The CDR3 is CASRLSSVRARADYGYTF. The CDR3 DNA follows: TGTGCAAGTCGCTTAAGTAGTGTCCGGGCCAGGGCAGACTATGGCTACACCTTC. The rearrangement uses TRBV12-2 and TRBJ1-2; the DNA was not used to check the table's D call, TRBD1. TRBV12-2 is a known pseudogene. This CDR3 is 18 amino acids long.

The chain is built from TRBV2 and TRBJ1-3, with no clear D. Germline V lookup: CDR1 SNHLY, CDR2 FYNNEI. Trimming took 5 bases from V and 4 from J, leaving 12 bases between them. CDR3 length: 14 amino acids. The CDR3, as DNA: TGTGCCAGCAGTTCCGACCTGGCGGGAAACACCATATATTTT. This encodes CASSSDLAGNTIYF. Full variable domain (missing parts from reference TRBV2 and TRBJ1-3): EPEVTQTPSHQVTQMGQEVILRCVPISNHLYFYWYRQILGQKVEFLVSFYNNEISEKSEIFDDQFSVERPDGSNFTLKIRSTKLEDSAMYFCASSSDLAGNTIYFGEGSWLTVV.

The rearrangement links TRBV20-1 to TRBJ1-1; D is unclear. CDR1 is DFQATT, CDR2 SNEGSKA, per germline (reference sequence). The CDR3 is made up of 11 amino acids. V gave up 6 bases and J gave up 8 bases, with 13 bases separating them. CDR3 sequence: CSAGREVEAFF. The CDR3 DNA sequence: TGCAGTGCCGGGAGGGAGGTCGAAGCTTTCTTT.

V and J are TRBV6-1 and TRBJ1-2; D unclear. CDR1 and CDR2 from the germline V gene are MNHNS and SASEGT. Between the trimmed V and J ends, which lost 1 base and 5 bases, there was a span of 5 bases. This CDR3 comprises 12 residues. CDR3 DNA sequence: TGTGCCAGCAGTGAAGGAGGTTATGGCTACACCTTC. This codes for CASSEGGYGYTF.

This clone was observed a handful of times. The CDR3 sequence: CASSSTGDYDGYTF. CDR3 nucleotides: TGCGCCAGCAGCTCCACAGGGGACTACGATGGCTACACCTTC. The V and J genes are TRBV5-1 and TRBJ1-2; 7 positions agree with TRBD1. The length of the CDR3 is 14 residues. V gave up 3 bases and J gave up 6 bases; unmatched junction bases: 8. The V gene's germline CDR1 is SGHRS and CDR2 YFSETQ.

The rearrangement links TRBV7-8 to TRBJ1-4, with D possibly TRBD1 on 6 matching bases. V lost 2 bases to trimming and J lost 5 bases, with 12 bases between them. The germline gives CDR1 SGHVS, CDR2 FQNEAQ. CDR3 length equals 15 residues. The CDR3 spells CASSLTQGTNEKLFF. Here the CDR3 DNA reads TGTGCCAGCAGCTTAACGCAGGGGACGAATGAAAAACTGTTTTTT. Using reference TRBV7-8 and TRBJ1-4 for the parts outside the CDR3, the full variable domain is GAGVSQSPRYKVAKRGQDVALRCDPISGHVSLFWYQQALGQGPEFLTYFQNEAQLDKSGLPSDRFFAERPEGSVSTLKIQRTQQEDSAVYLCASSLTQGTNEKLFFGSGTQLSVL.

The chain joins TRBV7-8 to TRBJ1-1, with D unclear. CDR1 is SGHVS, CDR2 FQNEAQ, per germline. The V gene lost 2 bases and the J gene lost 1 base, with 8 bases spanning the gap. This CDR3 spans 14 amino acids. CDR3 sequence (DNA): TGTGCCAGCAGCTTAATGACTTGGAACACTGAAGCTTTCTTT. Amino acid sequence: CASSLMTWNTEAFF.

J is TRBJ2-3 and V is TRBV27; the match to TRBD2 covers 11 bases. The V segment lost 5 bases and the J segment 3 bases; nucleotides outside the gene matches: 7. The CDR3 spans 16 residues. Germline lookup yields CDR1 MNHEY and CDR2 SMNVEV (reference sequence). CDR3 sequence (DNA): TGTGCCAGCAGTATACTAGCGGGGGCCTTGACAGATACGCAGTATTTT. Amino acid sequence: CASSILAGALTDTQYF.

The V gene is TRBV6-5, the J gene TRBJ1-5; unclear D gene. Trimming removed 2 bases at V and 6 bases at J, with 8 bases between. CDR1 and CDR2 from the germline V gene are MNHEY and SVGAGI. This CDR3 has 13 residues. The CDR3 DNA sequence: TGTGCCAGCAGTTACGACGCGGCTCAGCCCCAGCATTTT. Protein: CASSYDAAQPQHF.

The V call is TRBV27, the J call TRBJ2-1; D ambiguous. This CDR3 has 12 residues. V dropped 7 bases and J dropped 2 bases, with 6 bases sitting between them. CDR1 MNHEY and CDR2 SMNVEV come from the germline V gene (reference sequence). DNA for the CDR3: TGTGCCAGCACGACGGCCTACAATGAGCAGTTCTTC. Amino acid sequence: CASTTAYNEQFF.

CDR3 DNA sequence: TGTGCCAGAAGCTTAAGACAGGGAATCCAGCCCCAGCATTTT. Amino acids: CARSLRQGIQPQHF. This rearrangement joins TRBV5-3 to TRBJ1-5; 7 nucleotides agree with TRBD1. TRBV5-3 is an open reading frame, and its role is uncertain. The CDR3 contains 14 residues. The V gene end was trimmed by 2 bases and the J gene end by 7 bases; junction bases not matched to a gene: 6.

V is TRBV21-1 and J is TRBJ2-2; no check of the table's D call, TRBD1, against the DNA was made. TRBV21-1 is described as a pseudogene. The CDR3 covers 15 residues. The CDR3 DNA sequence: TGTGCCAGCACCCGGGACAGGGGAAACACCGGGGAGCTGTTTTTT. Protein: CASTRDRGNTGELFF.

The chain joins TRBV29-1 to TRBJ2-3; 9 bases are shared with TRBD2. The germline CDR1 and CDR2 sequences are SQVTM and ANQGSEA. The CDR3 covers 16 residues. V lost 6 bases, J lost 2 bases, and 12 bases stayed unmatched. CDR3 sequence: CSVHLTSGHPTDTQYF. The CDR3 DNA is TGCAGCGTACATTTGACTAGCGGCCATCCCACAGATACGCAGTATTTT.